Following are 31 T cell receptor beta chains from one sample sequenced in a study of CXCR3-negative and CXCR3-positive naive CD8 T cells. In preparing the TRB cDNA libraries, 5' RACE with UMI labels was used. From its re-call of the 5' RACE reads, TCRdb lists each CDR3 protein once, without DNA. In all, the sample yields approximately 70,000 distinct CDR3 sequences. The specimen was naive CXCR3- CD8+ T cells from blood. The subset was: CD45RO-CCR7+CD27+CD95- naive CD8+ T cells lacking CXCR3 (TNR3-). The receptors were sampled from a human donor in good health. Some clones in this sample may be carry-over from other donors' samples.

V and J are TRBV7-3 and TRBJ2-7; the D call of TRBD2 rests on TCRdb alone, since no DNA is present to check it. This CDR3 region has 14 residues. Germline assignment: CDR1 SGHTA and CDR2 FQGTGA. CDR3 protein: CASSPGPFGYEQYF.

The chain carries TRBV4-1 and TRBJ2-2. The CDR3 has 14 amino acids. Germline V CDR1 and CDR2: MGHRA, YSYEKL. CDR3 protein: CAASLALSTGELFF.

The chain recombines TRBV9 with TRBJ1-1; TCRdb picks TRBD1, but there is no DNA to check that call. Germline CDR1 reads SGDLS; CDR2 reads YYNGEE. The CDR3 runs to 15 residues. This CDR3 is CASSVVGQMNTEAFF.

V gene TRBV13 combines with J gene TRBJ1-3. Germline V gene lookup returns CDR1 PRHDT and CDR2 FYEKMQ (reference sequence). CDR3 length: 15 amino acids. The CDR3 sequence: CASSLGLAPGNTIYF.

The rearrangement uses TRBV29-1 and TRBJ2-7; no DNA is available, so the TRBD1 call from TCRdb remains unchecked. CDR3 length equals 14 residues. Germline V gene data show CDR1 as SQVTM and CDR2 as ANQGSEA. The CDR3 reads CSAGTTGVFYEQYF.

CDR3 sequence reads: CASTPTYPAYNEQFF. The chain recombines TRBV6-5 with TRBJ2-1; checking the TCRdb D call of TRBD1 is not possible without DNA. Germline V gives CDR1 MNHEY, CDR2 SVGAGI. The CDR3 runs to 15 residues.

The chain joins TRBV7-6 to TRBJ2-2; TCRdb returns TRBD2, unconfirmable since there is no DNA. Germline lookup yields CDR1 SGHVS and CDR2 FNYEAQ. The CDR3 runs 15 residues. The CDR3: CASSSGLVSPGELFF. Combining the CDR3 with reference TRBV7-6 and TRBJ2-2 gives the whole variable domain GAGVSQSPRYKVTKRGQDVALRCDPISGHVSLYWYRQALGQGPEFLTYFNYEAQQDKSGLPNDRFSAERPEGSISTLTIQRTEQRDSAMYRCASSSGLVSPGELFFGEGSRLTVL.

The chain combines TRBV7-9 with TRBJ2-5; lacking DNA, the TRBD1 call made by TCRdb goes unchecked. This CDR3 contains 14 residues. Germline V lookup: CDR1 SEHNR, CDR2 FQNEAQ (reference sequence). CDR3 residues: CASSWTGDWETQYF.

This chain joins TRBV7-8 and TRBJ2-4; TCRdb's D gene call, TRBD2, goes unchecked for lack of DNA. The CDR3 has 16 residues. The germline gives CDR1 SGHVS, CDR2 FQNEAQ. The CDR3 loop is CASSFWEEGAKNIQYF.

This sequence joins TRBV10-3 and TRBJ2-7; the TRBD1 assignment by TCRdb is unverifiable without DNA. Per germline, CDR1 ENHRY and CDR2 SYGVKD. The CDR3 runs 14 residues. The CDR3 region is CAISPGPPPSEQYF.

The chain employs TRBV29-1 and TRBJ2-1; TCRdb indicates TRBD2, and absent DNA this call remains unverified. The CDR3 covers 17 residues. Germline CDR1 reads SQVTM; CDR2 reads ANQGSEA. CDR3 sequence: CSVEGSDTSGGGSEQFF.

The rearrangement joins TRBV7-3 to TRBJ1-1; TCRdb designates TRBD1, a call that cannot be tested without DNA. CDR3 length: 15 residues. Germline-derived CDR1 and CDR2 are SGHTA and FQGTGA. CDR3 amino acids: CASSLNQGMNTEAFF. Together with reference TRBV7-3 and TRBJ1-1, the CDR3 gives the full variable domain: GAGVSQTPSNKVTEKGKYVELRCDPISGHTALYWYRQSLGQGPEFLIYFQGTGAADDSGLPNDRFFAVRPEGSVSTLKIQRTERGDSAVYLCASSLNQGMNTEAFFGQGTRLTVV.

This chain uses TRBV7-8 with TRBJ1-4. From germline, CDR1 is SGHVS and CDR2 FQNEAQ. The CDR3 is made up of 14 amino acids. This CDR3 is CASSLRQSREKLFF. Using reference TRBV7-8 and TRBJ1-4 for the parts outside the CDR3, the full variable domain is GAGVSQSPRYKVAKRGQDVALRCDPISGHVSLFWYQQALGQGPEFLTYFQNEAQLDKSGLPSDRFFAERPEGSVSTLKIQRTQQEDSAVYLCASSLRQSREKLFFGSGTQLSVL.

The rearrangement links TRBV29-1 to TRBJ2-2; the D gene TCRdb calls, TRBD1, cannot be checked with no DNA. Germline loops: CDR1 SQVTM, CDR2 ANQGSEA. The CDR3 spans 13 residues. The CDR3 sequence: CSVRTGETGELFF.

The rearrangement joins TRBV5-4 to TRBJ1-2; the D call from TCRdb, TRBD1, cannot be confirmed without DNA. This CDR3 contains 13 residues. Germline V gene lookup returns CDR1 SGHNT and CDR2 YYREEE (reference sequence). The CDR3 spells CASSPITGIGYTF.

The CDR3 sequence is CASSRGGLFSYEQYF. This chain uses TRBV9 with TRBJ2-7; absent DNA, TCRdb's TRBD1 call cannot be checked. Looked up from germline, CDR1 is SGDLS and CDR2 is YYNGEE. The CDR3 contains 15 residues.

The rearrangement uses TRBV28 and TRBJ1-5. Germline CDR1 and CDR2: MDHEN and SYDVKM. CDR3 length: 16 residues. CDR3 residues: CASRVRQGGSNQPQHF.

The rearrangement joins TRBV20-1 to TRBJ2-7. The CDR3 is made up of 13 amino acids. From germline, CDR1 is DFQATT and CDR2 SNEGSKA (reference sequence). CDR3 protein: CSASPGSSYEQYF.

The rearrangement uses TRBV7-9 and TRBJ2-2; there is no DNA to check the TCRdb D call of TRBD2. Germline V lookup: CDR1 SEHNR, CDR2 FQNEAQ (reference sequence). The length of the CDR3 is 16 residues. CDR3 in amino acids: CASSTSSGRPTGELFF.

The CDR3: CASSQKRLAGGPHNEQFF. The chain links TRBV11-2 to TRBJ2-1; as DNA is missing, the TRBD2 call by TCRdb cannot be tested. Germline loops: CDR1 SGHAT, CDR2 FQNNGV. The CDR3 has 18 residues.

The chain links TRBV7-2 to TRBJ1-6; TCRdb designates TRBD1, a call that cannot be tested without DNA. Germline CDR1 is SGHTA and CDR2 is FQGNSA. This CDR3 spans 16 amino acids. Here the CDR3 reads CASSPGDSLYNSPLHF.

The chain has TRBV5-1 and TRBJ1-5; as DNA is missing, the TRBD1 call by TCRdb cannot be tested. This CDR3 comprises 14 residues. In germline, CDR1 is SGHRS, CDR2 YFSETQ. The CDR3 sequence: CASSQGTDHQPQHF.

The chain couples TRBV29-1 to TRBJ1-2; TCRdb's D call of TRBD1 is untestable without DNA. The CDR3 runs to 14 residues. Per the germline V gene, CDR1 is SQVTM and CDR2 is ANQGSEA. CDR3 region: CSVDGTGDPYGYTF.

The rearrangement joins TRBV12-3 or TRBV12-4 to TRBJ2-2; TCRdb designates TRBD1, a call that cannot be tested without DNA. The CDR3 is 15 residues long. The CDR3 sequence: CASSTVGQNTGELFF.

This sequence joins TRBV2 and TRBJ2-7; the TCRdb D gene call, TRBD1, has no DNA to confirm it. From germline, CDR1 is SNHLY and CDR2 FYNNEI. CDR3 length: 17 residues. CDR3 residues: CASSEDPLSPAIYEQYF.

This chain uses TRBV10-1 with TRBJ1-2; TCRdb calls TRBD1, which cannot be checked without DNA. The CDR3 contains 12 residues. CDR1 is WNHNN and CDR2 is SYGVQD in the germline V gene (reference sequence). CDR3 amino acids: CASGPGTTGYTF.

This CDR3 is CASSSPGLDYEQYF. The chain joins TRBV27 to TRBJ2-7; without DNA, the TCRdb call of TRBD2 cannot be checked. The CDR3 is 14 amino acids. Germline CDR1 MNHEY, CDR2 SMNVEV (reference sequence).

V and J are TRBV29-1 and TRBJ2-1; TCRdb's D call, TRBD1, is unchecked because there is no DNA. CDR3 length equals 14 residues. CDR1 is SQVTM and CDR2 is ANQGSEA in the germline V gene. The CDR3 spells CSVENREDYNEQFF.

The rearrangement joins TRBV11-2 to TRBJ2-5; TCRdb's D call of TRBD1 is untestable without DNA. CDR1 SGHAT and CDR2 FQNNGV come from the germline V gene. The CDR3 has 15 residues. The CDR3: CASRPQQDLQETQYF.

The chain links TRBV2 to TRBJ2-1; TCRdb calls TRBD1, which cannot be checked without DNA. The CDR3 runs to 14 residues. Germline-derived CDR1 and CDR2 are SNHLY and FYNNEI. The CDR3 region is CASSGGGTYNEQFF.

The chain employs TRBV10-1 and TRBJ2-7; the D call from TCRdb, TRBD2, cannot be confirmed without DNA. The germline gives CDR1 WNHNN, CDR2 SYGVQD (reference sequence). The CDR3 has 17 residues. CDR3 sequence reads: CASSESLAGGPTYEQYF.